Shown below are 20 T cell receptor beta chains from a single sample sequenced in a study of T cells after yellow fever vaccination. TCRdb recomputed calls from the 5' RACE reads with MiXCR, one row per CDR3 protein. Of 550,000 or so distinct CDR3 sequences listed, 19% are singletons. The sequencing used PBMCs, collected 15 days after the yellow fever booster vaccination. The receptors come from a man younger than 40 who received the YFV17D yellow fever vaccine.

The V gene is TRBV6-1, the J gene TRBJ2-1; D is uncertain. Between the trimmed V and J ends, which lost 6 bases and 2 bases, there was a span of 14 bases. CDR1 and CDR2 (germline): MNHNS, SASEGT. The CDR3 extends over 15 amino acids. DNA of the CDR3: TGTGCCAGCAGGCCACGCGGACCAACCTACAATGAGCAGTTCTTC. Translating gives CASRPRGPTYNEQFF.

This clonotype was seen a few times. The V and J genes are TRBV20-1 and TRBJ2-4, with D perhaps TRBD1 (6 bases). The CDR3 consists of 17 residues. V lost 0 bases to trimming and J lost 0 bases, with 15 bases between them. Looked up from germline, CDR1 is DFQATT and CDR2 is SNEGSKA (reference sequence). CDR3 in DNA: TGCAGTGCTAGAGACGACAGGCACGATCTAGCCAAAAACATTCAGTACTTC. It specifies CSARDDRHDLAKNIQYF.

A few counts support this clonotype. The CDR3 DNA reads TGTGCCAGCAGCGTGTCCGGGACTAGTCTGGACGATGAGCAGTTCTTC. This gives the protein CASSVSGTSLDDEQFF. The chain couples TRBV9 to TRBJ2-1, with 8 bases matching TRBD2. The germline V gene encodes CDR1 SGDLS and CDR2 YYNGEE. The CDR3 sequence is 16 residues long. V was clipped by 2 bases and J by 8 bases; unmatched bases: 12.

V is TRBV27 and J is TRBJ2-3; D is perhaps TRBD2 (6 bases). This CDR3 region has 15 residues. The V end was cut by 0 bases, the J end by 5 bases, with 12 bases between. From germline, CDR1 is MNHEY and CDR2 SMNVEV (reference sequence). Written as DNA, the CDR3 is TGTGCCAGCAGTTTATCTTCGGGAGTAATAGATACGCAGTATTTT. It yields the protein CASSLSSGVIDTQYF.

CDR3 in amino acids: CASSPEVGEQFF. The CDR3 nucleotides read TGTGCCAGCAGCCCCGAGGTTGGCGAGCAGTTCTTC. The rearrangement links TRBV9 to TRBJ2-1; D unresolved. The V end lost 4 bases, the J end lost 10 bases, and 12 bases lay between the germline ends. The CDR3 is 12 amino acids. CDR1 and CDR2 (germline): SGDLS, YYNGEE.

CDR3 sequence: CAIAENFEQYF. In DNA, the CDR3 is TGTGCCATCGCAGAGAATTTCGAGCAGTACTTC. The chain employs TRBV10-3 and TRBJ2-7; D not certain. The CDR3 has 11 amino acids. Looked up from germline, CDR1 is ENHRY and CDR2 is SYGVKD. V was clipped by 8 bases and J by 6 bases, with 11 bases between them.

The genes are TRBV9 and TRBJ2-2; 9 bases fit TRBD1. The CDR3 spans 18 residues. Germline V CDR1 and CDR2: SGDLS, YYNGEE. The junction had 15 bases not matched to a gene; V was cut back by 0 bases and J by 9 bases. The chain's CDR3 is CASSVGTRQGGVGRELFF. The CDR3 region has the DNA TGTGCCAGCAGCGTAGGAACCAGACAGGGGGGCGTCGGTAGGGAGCTGTTTTTT.

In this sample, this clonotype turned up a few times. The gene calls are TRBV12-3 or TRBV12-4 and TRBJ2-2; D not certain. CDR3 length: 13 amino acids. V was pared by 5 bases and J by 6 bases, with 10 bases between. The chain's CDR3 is CASSRSGSGELFF. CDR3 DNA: TGTGCCAGCAGTAGATCCGGGTCCGGGGAGCTGTTTTTT.

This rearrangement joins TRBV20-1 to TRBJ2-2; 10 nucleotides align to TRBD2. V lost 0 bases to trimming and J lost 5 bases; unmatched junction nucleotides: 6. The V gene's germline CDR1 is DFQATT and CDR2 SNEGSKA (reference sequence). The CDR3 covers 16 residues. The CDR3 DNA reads TGCAGTGCTAGAGATCTGAGCGGGAGGGTTACCGGGGAGCTGTTTTTT. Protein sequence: CSARDLSGRVTGELFF.

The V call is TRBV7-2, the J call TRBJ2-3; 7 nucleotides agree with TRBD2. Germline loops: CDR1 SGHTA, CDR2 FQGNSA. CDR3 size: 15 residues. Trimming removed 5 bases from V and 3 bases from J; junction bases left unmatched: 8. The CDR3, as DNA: TGTGCCAGCAGCCTTCAGGGCGGGAGTACAGATACGCAGTATTTT. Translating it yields CASSLQGGSTDTQYF.

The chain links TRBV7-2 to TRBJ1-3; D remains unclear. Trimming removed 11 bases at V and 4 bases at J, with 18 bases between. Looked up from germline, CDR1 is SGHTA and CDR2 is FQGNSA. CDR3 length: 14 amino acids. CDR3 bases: TGTGCCGCCAGCTTAGATCACCGGGGAAACACCATATATTTT. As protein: CAASLDHRGNTIYF.

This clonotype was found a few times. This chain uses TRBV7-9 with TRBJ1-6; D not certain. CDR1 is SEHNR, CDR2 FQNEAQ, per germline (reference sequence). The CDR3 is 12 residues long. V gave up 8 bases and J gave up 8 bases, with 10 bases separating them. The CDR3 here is CASSGGHSPLHF. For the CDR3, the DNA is TGTGCCAGCTCAGGAGGCCATTCACCCCTCCACTTT.

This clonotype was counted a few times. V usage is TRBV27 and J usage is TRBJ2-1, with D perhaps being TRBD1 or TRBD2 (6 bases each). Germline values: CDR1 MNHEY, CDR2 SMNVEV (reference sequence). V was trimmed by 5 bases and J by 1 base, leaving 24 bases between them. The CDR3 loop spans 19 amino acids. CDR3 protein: CASSTPGGGTHGSYNEQFF. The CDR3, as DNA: TGTGCCAGCAGTACCCCCGGGGGCGGCACACACGGGTCCTACAATGAGCAGTTCTTC.

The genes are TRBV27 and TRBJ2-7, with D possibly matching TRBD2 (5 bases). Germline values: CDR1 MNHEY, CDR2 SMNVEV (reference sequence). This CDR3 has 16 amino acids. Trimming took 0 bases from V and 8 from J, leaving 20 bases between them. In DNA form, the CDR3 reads TGTGCCAGCAGTTTATCTGTCCCAGGTGGAGAGGGAAAGCAGTACTTC. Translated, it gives CASSLSVPGGEGKQYF.

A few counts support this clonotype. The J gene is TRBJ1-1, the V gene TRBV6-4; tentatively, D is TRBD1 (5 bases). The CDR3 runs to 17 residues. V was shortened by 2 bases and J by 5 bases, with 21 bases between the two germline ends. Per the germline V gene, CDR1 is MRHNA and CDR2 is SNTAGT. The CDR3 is CASSDIEGTGERTEAFF. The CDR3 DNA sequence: TGTGCCAGCAGTGACATCGAGGGGACGGGGGAAAGGACTGAAGCTTTCTTT.

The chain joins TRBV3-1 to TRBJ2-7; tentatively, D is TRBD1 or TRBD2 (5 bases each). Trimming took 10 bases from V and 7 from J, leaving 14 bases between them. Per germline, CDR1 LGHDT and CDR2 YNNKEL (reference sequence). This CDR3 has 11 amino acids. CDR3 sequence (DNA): TGTGCCACTCGGGACGACTTTGAGCAGTACTTC. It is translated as CATRDDFEQYF.

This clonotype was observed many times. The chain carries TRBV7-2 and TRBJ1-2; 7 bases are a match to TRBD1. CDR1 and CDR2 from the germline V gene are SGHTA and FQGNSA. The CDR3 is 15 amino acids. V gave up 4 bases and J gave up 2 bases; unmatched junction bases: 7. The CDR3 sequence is CASSSLQGHNYGYTF. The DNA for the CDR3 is TGTGCCAGCAGCTCCCTACAGGGGCACAACTATGGCTACACCTTC.

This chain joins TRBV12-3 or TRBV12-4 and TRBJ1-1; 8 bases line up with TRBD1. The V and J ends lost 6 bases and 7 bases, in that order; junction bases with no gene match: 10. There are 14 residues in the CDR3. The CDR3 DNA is TGTGCCAGCAGGGGACAGGACGGACGGCTTGAAGCTTTCTTT. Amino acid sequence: CASRGQDGRLEAFF.

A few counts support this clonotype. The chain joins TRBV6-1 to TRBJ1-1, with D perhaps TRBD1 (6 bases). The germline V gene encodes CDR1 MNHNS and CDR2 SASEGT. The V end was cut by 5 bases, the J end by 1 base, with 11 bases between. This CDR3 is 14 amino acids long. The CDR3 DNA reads TGTGCCAGCAGTCCCAGGGGTTGGAACACTGAAGCTTTCTTT. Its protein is CASSPRGWNTEAFF.

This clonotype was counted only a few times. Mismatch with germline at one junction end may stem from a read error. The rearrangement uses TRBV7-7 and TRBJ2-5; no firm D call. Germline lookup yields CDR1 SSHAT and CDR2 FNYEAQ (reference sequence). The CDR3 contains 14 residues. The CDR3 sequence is CASSLVPNGETQYF. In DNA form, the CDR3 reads TGTGCTAGCAGCTTAGTACCTAATGGAGAGACCCAGTACTTC.